This T cell receptor (beta chain) was observed in a study of blood T cell repertoires in COVID-19. Study information: Donors in the United States, Italy and Spain gave samples during acute or convalescent COVID-19. The analysed material was cDNA or gDNA that came from T cells, B-cell-depleted T cells, or PBMCs.

The junction had 1 base not matched to a gene; V was cut back by 4 bases and J by 2 bases. Germline lookup yields CDR1 LGHDT and CDR2 YNNKEL (reference sequence). This CDR3 spans 13 amino acids. In the authors' methods: Amplified reference gene primers provided the basis for estimating nucleated cell counts. This table comes from immunoSEQ multiplex PCR, and its TCRdb copy is limited to in-frame clones, with some not included. V, J and clone size reflect that table, while D and trimming were determined from the DNA. The profile shows approximately 260,000 clones, 80% to 90% of them singletons. Concerning this clone itself: Other DNA sequences from this sample encode an identical CDR3 as well.

The sequence was obtained from a man aged 30 to 45 with acute COVID-19. The sample was PBMCs or T cells enriched from blood (not recorded which). The gene calls are TRBV3-1 (or the pseudogene TRBV3-2) and TRBJ1-2; 7 bases agree with TRBD1. The CDR3 region is CASSPTGNYGYTF. For the CDR3, the DNA is TGTGCCAGCAGCCCGACAGGGAACTATGGCTACACCTTC.